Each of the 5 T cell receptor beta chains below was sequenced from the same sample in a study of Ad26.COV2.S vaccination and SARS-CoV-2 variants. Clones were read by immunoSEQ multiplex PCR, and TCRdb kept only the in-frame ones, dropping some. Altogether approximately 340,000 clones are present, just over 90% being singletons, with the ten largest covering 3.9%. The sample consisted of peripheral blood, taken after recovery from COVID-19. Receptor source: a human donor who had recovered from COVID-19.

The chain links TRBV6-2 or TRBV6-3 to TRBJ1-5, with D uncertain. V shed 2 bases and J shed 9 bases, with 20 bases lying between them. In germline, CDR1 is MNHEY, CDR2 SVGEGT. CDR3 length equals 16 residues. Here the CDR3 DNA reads TGTGCCAGCAGTTACGGTAGGCGGGGAGGAGTTTGGCCCCAGCATTTT. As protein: CASSYGRRGGVWPQHF.

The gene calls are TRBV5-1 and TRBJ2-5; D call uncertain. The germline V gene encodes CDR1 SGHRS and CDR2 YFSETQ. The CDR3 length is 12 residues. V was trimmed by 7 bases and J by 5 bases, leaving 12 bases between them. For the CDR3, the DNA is TGCGCCAGCGGAAACCCGGTCGAGACCCAGTACTTC. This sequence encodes CASGNPVETQYF.

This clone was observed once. In DNA form, the CDR3 reads TGTGCCAGCAGCCCATCGAGGTCCAACTATGGCTACACCTTC. Its translation is CASSPSRSNYGYTF. The J gene is TRBJ1-2, the V gene TRBV11-2; D is unclear. Germline CDR1 reads SGHAT; CDR2 reads FQNNGV. Trimming cost V 5 bases and J 2 bases, with 12 bases left between them. CDR3 length equals 14 residues.

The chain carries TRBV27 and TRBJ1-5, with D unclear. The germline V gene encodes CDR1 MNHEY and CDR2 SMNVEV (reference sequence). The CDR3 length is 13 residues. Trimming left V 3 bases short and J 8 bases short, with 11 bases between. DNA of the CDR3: TGTGCCAGCAGTTTTGGGATATCGGAGCCCCAGCATTTT. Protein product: CASSFGISEPQHF.

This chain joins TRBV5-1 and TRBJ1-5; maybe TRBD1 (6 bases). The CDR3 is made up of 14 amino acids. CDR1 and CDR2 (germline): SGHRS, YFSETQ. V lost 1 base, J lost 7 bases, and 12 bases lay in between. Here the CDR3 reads CASSLSAGAQPQHF. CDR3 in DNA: TGCGCCAGCAGCTTGTCTGCAGGGGCACAGCCCCAGCATTTT.